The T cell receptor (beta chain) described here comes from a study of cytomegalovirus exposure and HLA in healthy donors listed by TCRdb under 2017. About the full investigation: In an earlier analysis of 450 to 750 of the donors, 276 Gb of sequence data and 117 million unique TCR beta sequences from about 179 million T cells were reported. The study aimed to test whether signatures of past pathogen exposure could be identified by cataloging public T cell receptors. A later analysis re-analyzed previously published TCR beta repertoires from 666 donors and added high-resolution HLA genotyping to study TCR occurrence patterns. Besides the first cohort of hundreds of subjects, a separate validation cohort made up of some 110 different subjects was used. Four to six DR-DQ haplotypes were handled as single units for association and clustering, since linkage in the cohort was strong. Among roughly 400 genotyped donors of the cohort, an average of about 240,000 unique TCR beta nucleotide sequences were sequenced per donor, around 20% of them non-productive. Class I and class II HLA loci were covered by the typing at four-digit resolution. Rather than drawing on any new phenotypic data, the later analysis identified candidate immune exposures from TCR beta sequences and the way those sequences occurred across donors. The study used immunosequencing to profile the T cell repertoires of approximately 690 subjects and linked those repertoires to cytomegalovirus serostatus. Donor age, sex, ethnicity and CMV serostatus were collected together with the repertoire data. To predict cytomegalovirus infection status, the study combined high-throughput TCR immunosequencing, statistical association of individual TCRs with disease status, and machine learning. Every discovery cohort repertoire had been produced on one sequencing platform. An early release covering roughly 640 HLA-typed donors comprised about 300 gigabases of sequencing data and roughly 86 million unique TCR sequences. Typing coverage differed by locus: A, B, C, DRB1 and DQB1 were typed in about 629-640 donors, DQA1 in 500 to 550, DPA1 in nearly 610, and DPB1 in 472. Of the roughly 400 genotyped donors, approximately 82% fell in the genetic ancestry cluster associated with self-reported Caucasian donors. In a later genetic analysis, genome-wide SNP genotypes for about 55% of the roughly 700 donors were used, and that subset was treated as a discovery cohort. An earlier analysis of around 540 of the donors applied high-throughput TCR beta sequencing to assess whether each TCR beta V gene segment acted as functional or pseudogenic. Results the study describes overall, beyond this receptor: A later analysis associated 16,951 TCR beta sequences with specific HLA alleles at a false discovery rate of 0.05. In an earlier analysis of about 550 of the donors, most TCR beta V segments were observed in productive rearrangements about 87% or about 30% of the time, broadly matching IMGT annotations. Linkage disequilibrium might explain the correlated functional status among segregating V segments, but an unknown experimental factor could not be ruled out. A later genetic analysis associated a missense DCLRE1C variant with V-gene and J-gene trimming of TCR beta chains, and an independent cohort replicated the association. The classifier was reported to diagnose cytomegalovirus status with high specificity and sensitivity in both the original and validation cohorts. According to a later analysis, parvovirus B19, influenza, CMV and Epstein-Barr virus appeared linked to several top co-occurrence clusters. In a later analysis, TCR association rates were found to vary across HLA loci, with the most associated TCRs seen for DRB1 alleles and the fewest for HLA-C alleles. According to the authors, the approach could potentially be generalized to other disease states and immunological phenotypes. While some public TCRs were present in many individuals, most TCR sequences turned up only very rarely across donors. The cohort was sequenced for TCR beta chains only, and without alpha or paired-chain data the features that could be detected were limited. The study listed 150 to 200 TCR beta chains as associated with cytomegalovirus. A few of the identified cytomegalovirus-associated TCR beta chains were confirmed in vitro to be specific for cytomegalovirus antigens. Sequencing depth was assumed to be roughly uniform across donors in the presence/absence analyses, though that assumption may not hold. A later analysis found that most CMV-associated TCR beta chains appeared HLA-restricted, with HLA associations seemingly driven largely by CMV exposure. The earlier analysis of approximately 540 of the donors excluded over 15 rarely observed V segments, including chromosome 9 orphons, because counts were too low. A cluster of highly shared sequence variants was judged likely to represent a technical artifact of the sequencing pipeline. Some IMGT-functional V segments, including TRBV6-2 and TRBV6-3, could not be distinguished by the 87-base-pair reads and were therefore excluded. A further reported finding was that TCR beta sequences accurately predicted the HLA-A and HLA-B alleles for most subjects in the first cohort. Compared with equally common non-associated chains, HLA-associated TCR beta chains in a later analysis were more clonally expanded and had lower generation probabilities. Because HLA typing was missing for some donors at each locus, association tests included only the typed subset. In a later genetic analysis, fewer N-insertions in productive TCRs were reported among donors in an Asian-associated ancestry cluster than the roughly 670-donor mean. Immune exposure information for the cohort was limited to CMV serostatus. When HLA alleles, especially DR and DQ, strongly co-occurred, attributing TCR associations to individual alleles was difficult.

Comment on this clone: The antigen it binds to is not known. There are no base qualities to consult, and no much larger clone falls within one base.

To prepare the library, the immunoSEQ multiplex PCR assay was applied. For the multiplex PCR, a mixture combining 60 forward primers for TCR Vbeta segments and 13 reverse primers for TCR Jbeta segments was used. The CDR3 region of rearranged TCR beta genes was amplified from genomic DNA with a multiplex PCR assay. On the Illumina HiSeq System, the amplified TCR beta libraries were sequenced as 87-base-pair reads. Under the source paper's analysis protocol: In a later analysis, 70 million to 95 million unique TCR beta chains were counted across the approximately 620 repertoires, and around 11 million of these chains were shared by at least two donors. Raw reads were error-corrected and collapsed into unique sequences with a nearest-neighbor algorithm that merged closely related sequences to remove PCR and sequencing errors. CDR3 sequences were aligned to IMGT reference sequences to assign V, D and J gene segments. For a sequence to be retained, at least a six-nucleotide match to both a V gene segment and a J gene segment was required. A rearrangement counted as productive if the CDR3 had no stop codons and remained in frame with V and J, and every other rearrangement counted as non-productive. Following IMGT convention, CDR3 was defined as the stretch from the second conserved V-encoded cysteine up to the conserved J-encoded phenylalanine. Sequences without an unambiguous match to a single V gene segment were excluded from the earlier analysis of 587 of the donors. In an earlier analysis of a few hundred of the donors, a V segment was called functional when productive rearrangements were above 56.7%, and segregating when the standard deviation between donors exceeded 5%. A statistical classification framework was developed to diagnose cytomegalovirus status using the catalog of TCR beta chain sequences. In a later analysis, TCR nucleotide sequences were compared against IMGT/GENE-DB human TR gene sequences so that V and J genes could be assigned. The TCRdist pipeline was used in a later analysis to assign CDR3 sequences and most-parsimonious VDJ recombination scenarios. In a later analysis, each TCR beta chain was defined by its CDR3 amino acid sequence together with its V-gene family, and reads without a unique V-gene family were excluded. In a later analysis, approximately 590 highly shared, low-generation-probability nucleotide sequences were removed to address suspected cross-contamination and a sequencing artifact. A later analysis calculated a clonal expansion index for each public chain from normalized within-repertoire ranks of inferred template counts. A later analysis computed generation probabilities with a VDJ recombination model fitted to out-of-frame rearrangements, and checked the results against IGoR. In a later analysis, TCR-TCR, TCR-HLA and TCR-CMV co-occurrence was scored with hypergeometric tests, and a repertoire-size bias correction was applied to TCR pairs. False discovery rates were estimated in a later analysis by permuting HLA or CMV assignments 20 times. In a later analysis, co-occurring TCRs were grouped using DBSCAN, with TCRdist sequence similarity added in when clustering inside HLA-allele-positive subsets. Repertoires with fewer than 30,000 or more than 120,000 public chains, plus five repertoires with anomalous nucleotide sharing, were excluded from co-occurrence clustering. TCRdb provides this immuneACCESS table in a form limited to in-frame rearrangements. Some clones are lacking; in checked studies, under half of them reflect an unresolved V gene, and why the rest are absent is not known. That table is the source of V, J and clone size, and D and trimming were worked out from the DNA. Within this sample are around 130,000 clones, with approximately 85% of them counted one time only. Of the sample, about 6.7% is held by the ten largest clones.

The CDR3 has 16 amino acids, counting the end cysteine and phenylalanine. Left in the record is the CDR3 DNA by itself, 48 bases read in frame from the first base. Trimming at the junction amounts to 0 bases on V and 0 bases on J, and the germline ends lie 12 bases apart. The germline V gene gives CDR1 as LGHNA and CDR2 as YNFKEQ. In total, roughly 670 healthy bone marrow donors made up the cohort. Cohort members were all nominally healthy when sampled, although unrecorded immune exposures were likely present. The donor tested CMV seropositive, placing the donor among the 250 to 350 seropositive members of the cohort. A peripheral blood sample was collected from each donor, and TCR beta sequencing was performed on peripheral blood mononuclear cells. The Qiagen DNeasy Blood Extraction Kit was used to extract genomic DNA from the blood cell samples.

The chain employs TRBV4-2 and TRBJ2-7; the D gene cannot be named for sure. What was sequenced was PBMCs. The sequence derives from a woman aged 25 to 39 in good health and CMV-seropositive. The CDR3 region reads CASSQDAAGFSYEQYF. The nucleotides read TGTGCCAGCAGCCAAGACGCAGCCGGGTTCTCCTACGAGCAGTACTTC.